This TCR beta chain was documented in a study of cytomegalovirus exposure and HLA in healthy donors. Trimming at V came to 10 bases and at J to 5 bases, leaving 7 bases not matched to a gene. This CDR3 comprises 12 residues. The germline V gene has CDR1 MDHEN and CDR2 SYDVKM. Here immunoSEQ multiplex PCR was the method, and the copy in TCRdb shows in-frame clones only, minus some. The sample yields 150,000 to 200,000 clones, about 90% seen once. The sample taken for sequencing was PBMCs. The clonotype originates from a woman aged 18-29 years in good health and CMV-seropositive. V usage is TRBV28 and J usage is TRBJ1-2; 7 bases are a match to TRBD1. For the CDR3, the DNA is TGTGCCACCCGGACAGGCCCTTATGGCTACACCTTC. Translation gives CATRTGPYGYTF.